This TCR beta chain originates from a study of blood T cells in healthy people across ages. On the study more broadly: Per every two T cells, about one barcoded beta molecule was captured by template switching.

In its sample, this clonotype was seen many times. V was clipped by 5 bases and J by 6 bases, with 14 bases between them. CDR1 and CDR2 from the germline V gene are MNHNS and SASEGT. This CDR3 region has 14 residues. For the second PCR, which ran for roughly 7 to 11 cycles, a sample-barcoded 5' primer and a J-beta primer mix were used. A single record per CDR3 protein comes from TCRdb applying MiXCR to the 5' RACE reads. This sample has hundreds of thousands of distinct CDR3 sequences, with about 30% found just once. This sequence was found in a woman older than 75 in good health. The chain couples TRBV6-1 to TRBJ1-5; D not resolved. Sequencing input: blood. The CDR3: CASSPEGGSQPQHF. The CDR3 bases are TGTGCCAGCAGTCCGGAGGGCGGAAGTCAGCCCCAGCATTTT.